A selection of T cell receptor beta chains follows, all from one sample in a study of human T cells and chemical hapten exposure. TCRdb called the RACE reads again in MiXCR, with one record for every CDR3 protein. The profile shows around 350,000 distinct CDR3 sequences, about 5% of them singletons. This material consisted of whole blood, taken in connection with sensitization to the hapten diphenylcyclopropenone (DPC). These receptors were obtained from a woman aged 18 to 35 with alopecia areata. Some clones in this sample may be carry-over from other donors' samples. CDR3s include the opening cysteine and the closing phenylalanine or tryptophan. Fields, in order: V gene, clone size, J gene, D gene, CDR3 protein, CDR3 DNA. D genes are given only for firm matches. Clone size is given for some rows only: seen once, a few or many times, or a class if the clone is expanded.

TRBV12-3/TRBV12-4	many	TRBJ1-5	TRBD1	CASSFPQQGDQPQHF	TGTGCCAGCAGTTTCCCACAGCAGGGGGATCAGCCCCAGCATTTT
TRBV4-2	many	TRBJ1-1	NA	CASSHESDEAFF	TGTGCCAGCAGCCACGAGAGTGATGAAGCTTTCTTT
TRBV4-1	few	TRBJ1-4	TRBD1	CASSGSHRGQLFF	TGCGCCAGCAGTGGGTCCCACAGGGGGCAGCTGTTTTTT
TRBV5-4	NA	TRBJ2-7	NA	CASSSKGGAYEQYF	TGTGCCAGCAGCTCAAAGGGGGGGGCCTACGAGCAGTACTTC
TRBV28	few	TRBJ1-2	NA	CASSPINTWGYTF	TGTGCCAGCAGTCCCATTAACACATGGGGCTACACCTTC
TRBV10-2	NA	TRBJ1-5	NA	CASSESGGTSNQPQHF	TGCGCCAGCAGTGAGTCCGGAGGGACTAGCAATCAGCCCCAGCATTTT
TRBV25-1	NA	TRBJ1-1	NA	CASSVLGGIMNTEAFF	TGTGCCAGCAGTGTACTAGGAGGGATCATGAACACTGAAGCTTTCTTT
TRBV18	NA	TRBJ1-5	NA	CASSPPSSKNQPQHF	TGTGCCAGCTCACCACCGAGTAGCAAGAATCAGCCCCAGCATTTT
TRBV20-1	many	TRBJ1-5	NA	CSAGVLGSRAQHF	TGCAGTGCGGGCGTACTGGGCTCGAGAGCCCAGCATTTT
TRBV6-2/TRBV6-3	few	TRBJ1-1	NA	CASSYEANTEAFF	TGTGCCAGCAGTTATGAAGCGAACACTGAAGCTTTCTTT
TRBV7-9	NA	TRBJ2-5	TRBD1	CASSYYRDSQETQYF	TGTGCCAGCAGTTACTACCGGGACAGCCAAGAGACCCAGTACTTC
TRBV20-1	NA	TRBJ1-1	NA	CSARIRAMNTEAFF	TGCAGTGCTAGGATCAGGGCCATGAACACTGAAGCTTTCTTT
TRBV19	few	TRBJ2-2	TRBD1	CASTTDRANTGELFF	TGTGCCAGTACCACGGACAGGGCCAACACCGGGGAGCTGTTTTTT
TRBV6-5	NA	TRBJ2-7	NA	CASSYSTNTGNEQYF	TGTGCCAGCAGTTACTCCACAAATACAGGGAACGAGCAGTACTTC
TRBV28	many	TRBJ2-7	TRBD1	CASSPGTALYEQYF	TGTGCCAGCAGCCCCGGGACAGCACTTTACGAGCAGTACTTC
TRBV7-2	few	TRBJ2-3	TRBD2	CASSSRTSGGVGTQYF	TGTGCCAGCAGCTCCCGTACTAGCGGGGGCGTTGGTACGCAGTATTTT
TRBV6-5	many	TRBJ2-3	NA	CASSRKAADTQYF	TGTGCCAGCAGTCGGAAGGCGGCAGATACGCAGTATTTT
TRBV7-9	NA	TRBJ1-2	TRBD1	CASSLDRGLYGYTF	TGTGCCAGCAGCTTGGACAGGGGGCTTTATGGCTACACCTTC
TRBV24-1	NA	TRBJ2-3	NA	CATSDLEGTDTQYF	TGTGCCACCAGTGATTTGGAGGGAACAGATACGCAGTATTTT
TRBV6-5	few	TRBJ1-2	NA	CASSREGGLLFDGYTF	TGTGCCAGCAGCCGAGAGGGGGGATTGTTATTCGATGGCTACACCTTC
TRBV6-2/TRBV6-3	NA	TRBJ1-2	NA	CASGRTARSAHGYTF	TGTGCCAGCGGCCGGACAGCCCGGTCCGCCCATGGCTACACCTTC
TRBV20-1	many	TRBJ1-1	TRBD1	CSARPGTGGGEAFF	TGCAGTGCTAGACCTGGGACAGGGGGCGGTGAAGCTTTCTTT
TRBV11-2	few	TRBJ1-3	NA	CASSAPLYKNTIYF	TGTGCCAGCAGCGCACCCCTATATAAAAACACCATATATTTT